Below, 31 T cell receptor beta chains from the same sample are listed, as sequenced in a study of tumor and adjacent non-tumor tissue in lung cancer. This sample's RNA came from whole unsorted tissue. More than 3 cm separated this lung sample from the edge of the tumor. Three rounds of nested PCR, following a modified ARM-PCR protocol, produced the TCRbeta library. Using its own MiXCR run on the multiplex PCR reads, TCRdb lists one record per CDR3 protein. The table shows 70,000 to 90,000 distinct CDR3 sequences, with around 70% occurring only once. Sequencing used distant non-tumor lung tissue. The receptor set was obtained from a woman between 45 and 60 years old with non-small cell lung cancer.

The chain recombines TRBV28 with TRBJ2-1, with TRBD2 matching over 12 bases. V dropped 4 bases and J dropped 2; count of bases not matched to a gene: 9. CDR1 is MDHEN and CDR2 is SYDVKM in the germline V gene. The CDR3 loop spans 18 amino acids. The CDR3 reads CASSSPSSGRATYNEQFF. In nucleotides, the CDR3 is TGTGCCAGCAGTTCTCCTTCTAGCGGGAGGGCCACCTACAATGAGCAGTTCTTC. Variable domain in full (rest from reference TRBV28 and TRBJ2-1): DVKVTQSSRYLVKRTGEKVFLECVQDMDHENMFWYRQDPGLGLRLIYFSYDVKMKEKGDIPEGYSVSREKKERFSLILESASTNQTSMYLCASSSPSSGRATYNEQFFGPGTRLTVL.

On this clonotype itself: A read error may produce the germline difference seen at one junction end. V is TRBV4-3 and J is TRBJ2-5, with 8 bases that match TRBD2. The CDR3 runs to 15 residues. Germline V gives CDR1 LGHNA, CDR2 YSLEER. CDR3 DNA: TGCGCCAGCAGTCGGGCAGCGGGAGCCCCCGAGACTCAGTACTTC. Encoded protein: CASSRAAGAPETQYF.

Of note for this clonotype: A much larger clone sits a single nucleotide away, making a read error possible. V and J are TRBV28 and TRBJ2-1; 10 nucleotides match TRBD1. Germline assignment: CDR1 MDHEN and CDR2 SYDVKM. The CDR3 is made up of 13 amino acids. The CDR3 nucleotides read TGTGTCAGCAGAGCTACGACAGGGGGCTCGCAGTTCTTC. Translating gives CVSRATTGGSQFF. The full variable domain, with the rest looked up from reference TRBV28 and TRBJ2-1, is DVKVTQSSRYLVKRTGEKVFLECVQDMDHENMFWYRQDPGLGLRLIYFSYDVKMKEKGDIPEGYSVSREKKERFSLILESASTNQTSMYLCVSRATTGGSQFFGPGTRLTVL.

Worth noting for this clonotype: At one of its ends the junction is not consistent with the germline gene, which may arise from a read error. V and J are TRBV10-3 and TRBJ2-2; TRBD2 might be the D (5 bases). The germline V gene has CDR1 ENHRY and CDR2 SYGVKD. This CDR3 is built from 14 residues. CDR3 in amino acids: CVISESMADGDLFF. CDR3 nucleotide sequence: TGTGTCATCAGTGAGTCGATGGCTGACGGGGATCTGTTTTTT.

With respect to this clonotype: The missing conserved phenylalanine or tryptophan at the end of this CDR3 makes a read error likely. The chain is built from TRBV11-2 and TRBJ2-7, with 7 bases fitting TRBD2. CDR3 length: 15 amino acids. Looked up from germline, CDR1 is SGHAT and CDR2 is FQNNGV. The CDR3 protein is CANSPWASGSYEQYL. The CDR3 nucleotides read TGTGCCAACAGCCCTTGGGCTAGCGGTTCATACGAGCAGTACTTA.

Turning to this clonotype: This sequence may be a read error, since a much larger clone differs from it by one base. The gene calls are TRBV12-3 or TRBV12-4 and TRBJ2-7, with a tentative D call TRBD1 (6 bases). V was trimmed by 4 bases and J by 12 bases, leaving 16 bases between them. This CDR3 is built from 12 residues. The CDR3 protein is CASSSSQGQGYF. The DNA for the CDR3 is TGTGCCAGCAGTTCGTCACAGGGCCAGGGGTACTTC.

Comment on this clonotype: One end of the junction does not line up with germline, which may come from a read error. The rearrangement uses TRBV20-1 and TRBJ2-7, with D possibly being TRBD1 (6 bases). Germline V gene lookup returns CDR1 DFQATT and CDR2 SNEGSKA (reference sequence). The length of the CDR3 is 12 residues. The CDR3 spells CNAIEGVDAQYF. For the CDR3, the DNA is TGCAATGCTATTGAGGGGGTAGACGCGCAGTACTTC.

In nucleotides, the CDR3 is TGCAGTGCTAGAGTGCCTAGGACTAACGTCAATGAGCAGTTCTTC. As protein: CSARVPRTNVNEQFF. This chain links TRBV20-1 with TRBJ2-1, with D maybe TRBD2 (6 bases). CDR1 and CDR2 (germline): DFQATT, SNEGSKA (reference sequence). This CDR3 spans 15 amino acids. V was shortened by 1 base and J by 6 bases, with 16 bases between the two germline ends.

On this clonotype itself: Since the CDR3 does not end with the conserved phenylalanine or tryptophan, this likely comes from a read error. The gene calls are TRBV11-1 and TRBJ2-7, with D possibly TRBD1 on 5 matching bases. V dropped 7 bases and J dropped 5 bases, with 24 bases sitting between them. Germline CDR1 is SGHAT and CDR2 is FQDESV (reference sequence). The CDR3 runs 16 residues. In nucleotides, the CDR3 is TGTGCCAGCAACCCTCATGGCAACACAGGTCGGGACGAGCAGTACCTC. Protein: CASNPHGNTGRDEQYL.

In its sample, this clonotype was seen many times. This chain joins TRBV6-1 and TRBJ2-4; D is ambiguous. Trimming left V 5 bases short and J 5 bases short, with 7 bases between. Germline loops: CDR1 MNHNS, CDR2 SASEGT. The CDR3 totals 12 residues. Written as DNA, the CDR3 is TGTGCCAGCAGTAAGACCGAAAACATTCAGTACTTC. The encoded protein is CASSKTENIQYF.

This clonotype was seen only a few times. The CDR3 DNA follows: TGTGCCAGCAGTTACAGGGTGGGGGGCTCCTACGAGCAGTACTTC. Amino acid sequence: CASSYRVGGSYEQYF. The V and J genes are TRBV6-6 and TRBJ2-7, with D tentatively TRBD2 (6 bases). V was cut by 2 bases and J by 0 bases, with 11 bases left in between. Germline V gene data show CDR1 as MNHNY and CDR2 as SVGAGI (reference sequence). The CDR3 is 15 amino acids.

The chain links TRBV11-1 to TRBJ2-3; 7 nucleotides line up with TRBD1. This CDR3 has 17 amino acids. V was clipped by 5 bases and J by 3 bases; unmatched bases: 14. Germline CDR1 is SGHAT and CDR2 is FQDESV (reference sequence). CDR3 coding DNA: TGTGCCAGCAGCGGCCTGGACAGGAGTTCGGTAACAGATACGCAGTATTTT. This encodes CASSGLDRSSVTDTQYF. Together with reference TRBV11-1 and TRBJ2-3, the CDR3 gives the full variable domain: EAEVAQSPRYKITEKSQAVAFWCDPISGHATLYWYRQILGQGPELLVQFQDESVVDDSQLPKDRFSAERLKGVDSTLKIQPAELGDSAMYLCASSGLDRSSVTDTQYFGPGTRLTVL.

With regard to this clonotype: The germline gene is not matched at one end of the junction; a read error may be the cause. The gene calls are TRBV11-3 and TRBJ2-1; TRBD2 might be the D (5 bases). CDR3 length: 15 amino acids. CDR1 and CDR2 from the germline V gene are SGHNT and YENEEA. CDR3 in DNA: TGTGTCAGCAGCTTAGGAGGTGTGCTCGGGTATGAGCACTTCTTC. Translation: CVSSLGGVLGYEHFF. Supplemented by reference TRBV11-3 and TRBJ2-1, the full variable domain reads EAGVVQSPRYKIIEKKQPVAFWCNPISGHNTLYWYLQNLGQGPELLIRYENEEAVDDSQLPKDRFSAERLKGVDSTLKIQPAELGDSAVYLCVSSLGGVLGYEHFFGPGTRLTVL.

Concerning this clonotype itself: Its ends do not fully match the called genes, so a read error is possible. The chain couples TRBV11-1 to TRBJ2-3; 7 bases align to TRBD1. The germline V gene has CDR1 SGHAT and CDR2 FQDESV (reference sequence). This CDR3 spans 14 amino acids. CDR3 sequence (DNA): TGTACCAGAAGCATAGCTACAGGGGCTGATACACAGTATTTT. Protein sequence: CTRSIATGADTQYF.

V is TRBV30 and J is TRBJ1-5; TRBD1 might be the D (6 bases). Per germline, CDR1 GTSNPN and CDR2 SVGIG (reference sequence). V dropped 2 bases and J dropped 4 bases, with 18 bases sitting between them. CDR3 size: 16 residues. The DNA of the CDR3 is TGTGCCTGGAGTCCCCAGACAGGATCGTGTAATCAGCCCCAGCATTTT. This sequence encodes CAWSPQTGSCNQPQHF.

This clonotype was recorded many times. V is TRBV5-4 and J is TRBJ2-1, with 12 nucleotides matching TRBD2. The CDR3 has 16 amino acids. Trimming took 0 bases from V and 8 from J; bases not matched to a gene: 6. The V gene's germline CDR1 is SGHNT and CDR2 YYREEE (reference sequence). Here the CDR3 DNA reads TGTGCCAGCAGCTTGGATATGACTAGCGGGAGCGATGAGCAGTTCTTC. Translation gives CASSLDMTSGSDEQFF. The whole variable domain, filled in from reference TRBV5-4 and TRBJ2-1, reads ETGVTQSPTHLIKTRGQQVTLRCSSQSGHNTVSWYQQALGQGPQFIFQYYREEENGRGNFPPRFSGLQFPNYSSELNVNALELDDSALYLCASSLDMTSGSDEQFFGPGTRLTVL.

As regards this clonotype: A much larger clonotype is one base distant, so this may be a read error. The chain is built from TRBV7-6 and TRBJ2-7, with 10 positions matching TRBD2. This CDR3 spans 14 amino acids. The germline CDR1 and CDR2 sequences are SGHVS and FNYEAQ. CDR3 nucleotides: TGTGCCAGCAGCAAGACTAGCGGGTCCTACGAGCATTACTTC. It encodes CASSKTSGSYEHYF.

The genes are TRBV21-1 and TRBJ2-7; the DNA was not used to check the table's D call, TRBD2. TRBV21-1 is a listed pseudogene. The CDR3 has 17 amino acids. The CDR3 spells CASSKKHGTSGSPEQYF. The CDR3, as DNA: TGTGCCAGCAGCAAAAAGCACGGGACTAGCGGGAGTCCCGAGCAGTACTTC.

Worth noting for this clonotype: This may come from a read error, since a much larger clone is one base off. This chain uses TRBV28 with TRBJ1-5, with TRBD1 as a possible D gene (5 bases). Per the germline V gene, CDR1 is MDHEN and CDR2 is SYDVKM. This CDR3 is built from 13 residues. This CDR3 is CASSQGIDQPQLF. DNA of the CDR3: TGTGCCAGCTCCCAGGGAATAGATCAGCCCCAGCTTTTT.

This clonotype was recorded once. A much larger clone differs by one base, so this may be a read error. The chain joins TRBV12-3 or TRBV12-4 to TRBJ2-7; TRBD1 matches 9 bases. The CDR3 covers 15 residues. The CDR3 reads CASRPGTGSRYEQNF. The DNA of the CDR3 is TGTGCCAGCAGGCCCGGGACAGGGTCGAGGTACGAGCAGAACTTC.

The chain combines TRBV20-1 with TRBJ2-7; D is perhaps TRBD1 or TRBD2 (6 bases each). The V gene lost 6 bases and the J gene lost 5 bases, with 20 bases spanning the gap. There are 14 residues in the CDR3. Per the germline V gene, CDR1 is DFQATT and CDR2 is SNEGSKA (reference sequence). The DNA for the CDR3 is TGCAGTGCGCCGGAGGGGGGAACTAGTCACGAGCAGTACTTC. It is translated as CSAPEGGTSHEQYF.

Ten or more counts support this clonotype. The chain couples TRBV28 to TRBJ1-2; D gene uncertain. Trimming removed 4 bases at V and 7 bases at J, with 10 bases between. Germline V CDR1 and CDR2: MDHEN, SYDVKM. The CDR3 extends over 12 amino acids. The CDR3 DNA is TGTGCCAGCAGTTGGGTCAGTCGTGGCTACACCTTC. This encodes CASSWVSRGYTF.

Concerning this clonotype itself: A much larger clone sits a single nucleotide away, making a read error possible. V and J are TRBV11-1 and TRBJ2-1, with a tentative D call TRBD2 (5 bases). Germline V gene data show CDR1 as SGHAT and CDR2 as FQDESV (reference sequence). This CDR3 has 15 residues. CDR3: CSSSLVGEFNNGQFF. The CDR3 DNA sequence: TGTTCCAGCAGCTTAGTCGGGGAGTTTAACAATGGGCAGTTCTTC. The variable domain in full, with the rest retrieved from reference TRBV11-1 and TRBJ2-1, is EAEVAQSPRYKITEKSQAVAFWCDPISGHATLYWYRQILGQGPELLVQFQDESVVDDSQLPKDRFSAERLKGVDSTLKIQPAELGDSAMYLCSSSLVGEFNNGQFFGPGTRLTVL.

As for this clonotype: One end of the junction fails to match germline, which may point to a read error. This chain links TRBV11-2 with TRBJ1-4; D is undetermined. This CDR3 contains 14 residues. Germline CDR1 SGHAT, CDR2 FQNNGV. The CDR3 protein is CASSLDNTNEKQFF. The CDR3 DNA reads TGTGCCAGCAGCCTTGATAACACTAATGAGAAACAGTTTTTT.

The chain couples TRBV6-2 or TRBV6-3 to TRBJ1-2; D gene unclear. From germline, CDR1 is MNHEY and CDR2 SVGEGT. This CDR3 has 14 residues. Trimming took 6 bases from V and 9 from J, leaving 20 bases between them. CDR3 sequence: CASSRRQGQDCYTF. CDR3 bases: TGTGCCAGCAGCCGCAGACAAGGGCAGGATTGCTACACCTTC.

On this clonotype: A read error may be the cause here, since a much bigger clone is one base away. The chain links TRBV4-1 to TRBJ1-2; TRBD1 might be the D (5 bases). The germline V gene encodes CDR1 MGHRA and CDR2 YSYEKL. The CDR3 runs to 16 residues. The CDR3 is CASSKRPGGTKYGYTF. CDR3 sequence (DNA): TGCGCCAGCAGCAAGAGACCGGGGGGTACTAAATATGGCTACACCTTC.

V gene TRBV7-9 combines with J gene TRBJ2-3; tentatively, D is TRBD2 (6 bases). The V end was cut by 1 base, the J end by 15 bases, with 20 bases between. This CDR3 has 14 amino acids. Per germline, CDR1 SEHNR and CDR2 FQNEAQ (reference sequence). Here the CDR3 DNA reads TGTGCCAGCAGCTTAGAAGGCGGGGCGCATACACATTATTTT. It translates to CASSLEGGAHTHYF.

As for this clonotype: One end of the junction fails to match germline, which may point to a read error. This chain joins TRBV11-2 and TRBJ2-7; TRBD2 matches 13 bases. Germline V lookup: CDR1 SGHAT, CDR2 FQNNGV. The CDR3 loop spans 14 amino acids. In nucleotides, the CDR3 is TGTGCCAGCAAATTACTAGCGGGAGGGTACGAGCAGTATTTC. It encodes CASKLLAGGYEQYF.

The chain recombines TRBV6-5 with TRBJ2-2, with 7 positions matching TRBD1. The CDR3 has 17 amino acids. V shed 4 bases, J shed 4 bases, and the junction held 12 bases outside the gene matches. Germline-derived CDR1 and CDR2 are MNHEY and SVGAGI. The CDR3 DNA reads as TGTGCCAGCAGTTCCGTTGACGGGACAGAAAGCACCGGGGAGCTGTTTTTT. Translated: CASSSVDGTESTGELFF.

A note on this clonotype: No conserved phenylalanine or tryptophan ends this CDR3, so it is likely a read error. The V gene is TRBV28, the J gene TRBJ1-1; 7 positions match TRBD1. The CDR3 extends over 14 amino acids. The germline V gene has CDR1 MDHEN and CDR2 SYDVKM. The ends lost 6 bases at V and 1 base at J; junction bases unmatched: 5. CDR3 DNA sequence: TGTGCCAGCAGCTCCGGGACAGCGAACACTGAAGCTTTCCTT. This encodes CASSSGTANTEAFL.

Comments on this clonotype: Mismatch with germline at one junction end may stem from a read error. The gene calls are TRBV6-4 and TRBJ1-2, with TRBD1 as a possible D gene (6 bases). The V gene's germline CDR1 is MRHNA and CDR2 SNTAGT. The CDR3 runs 13 residues. The CDR3: CDSRDDRSEGYTF. CDR3 bases: TGTGACAGCCGCGATGACAGGTCAGAAGGCTACACCTTC.